One and the same sample provided the 28 T cell receptor beta chains below, sequenced in a study of T cell responses to AZD1222 COVID-19 vaccine listed by TCRdb under 2021. Library preparation used the immunoSEQ multiplex PCR assay. Not all clones reach the TCRdb copy of this immuneACCESS table, which keeps in-frame sequences only. Checked studies attribute under half of the gap to unresolved V genes and leave the rest unexplained. This sample holds 150,000 to 250,000 clones; roughly 92% were observed only once. The biggest ten clones account for roughly 0.99% of the sample. Taken with the paper, the label for time point translates to: about 28 days (+/-7) after the second vaccine dose. The sequencing used peripheral blood, collected 28 days after the second AZD1222 dose. The receptors here all came from an adult who received the AZD1222 COVID-19 vaccine.

The chain joins TRBV30 to TRBJ1-1; a possible D gene is TRBD1 (5 bases). Germline V gene data show CDR1 as GTSNPN and CDR2 as SVGIG (reference sequence). V was cut by 8 bases and J by 6 bases, with 16 bases left in between. The CDR3 consists of 12 residues. The CDR3 spells CAGDRLGAEAFF. In DNA, the CDR3 is TGTGCCGGGGACCGACTTGGCGCTGAAGCTTTCTTT.

The chain has TRBV6-1 and TRBJ2-7; TRBD1 matches 8 bases. There are 17 residues in the CDR3. J was trimmed by 2 bases and V by 4 bases; bases with no gene match: 13. The germline V gene encodes CDR1 MNHNS and CDR2 SASEGT. The DNA for the CDR3 is TGTGCCAGCAGTGCCAATTACGGGACAGGTTACGCCTACGAGCAGTACTTC. This codes for CASSANYGTGYAYEQYF.

The chain links TRBV5-1 to TRBJ1-1, with D unclear. The CDR3 runs to 13 residues. CDR1 and CDR2 from the germline V gene are SGHRS and YFSETQ. V was trimmed by 6 bases and J by 3 bases, leaving 12 bases between them. For the CDR3, the DNA is TGCGCCAGCACCAGCCGCTTGGACACTGAAGCTTTCTTT. Its translation: CASTSRLDTEAFF. The full variable domain, completed using reference TRBV5-1 and TRBJ1-1, is KAGVTQTPRYLIKTRGQQVTLSCSPISGHRSVSWYQQTPGQGLQFLFEYFSETQRNKGNFPGRFSGRQFSNSRSEMNVSTLELGDSALYLCASTSRLDTEAFFGQGTRLTVV.

V is TRBV29-1 and J is TRBJ2-7, with D possibly called TRBD1 or TRBD2 (5 bases each). From germline, CDR1 is SQVTM and CDR2 ANQGSEA. The CDR3 contains 13 residues. The V end was cut by 1 base, the J end by 4 bases, with 11 bases between. The chain's CDR3 is CSVEVRDGYEQYF. The CDR3 DNA sequence: TGCAGCGTTGAAGTCCGGGACGGATACGAGCAGTACTTC.

This sequence joins TRBV18 and TRBJ1-4; D is unclear. The V end lost 6 bases, the J end lost 1 base, and 12 bases lay between the germline ends. The CDR3 runs to 15 residues. Germline lookup yields CDR1 KGHSH and CDR2 LQKENI. This CDR3 is CASSPQGITNEKLFF. CDR3 DNA sequence: TGTGCCAGCTCCCCGCAAGGGATAACTAATGAAAAACTGTTTTTT.

The chain carries TRBV6-4 and TRBJ2-1, with TRBD2 identical over 7 bases. In germline, CDR1 is MRHNA, CDR2 SNTAGT. The CDR3 consists of 16 residues. After removal of 3 bases from V and 11 bases from J, the junction contained 16 bases not matched to a gene. CDR3 region: CASSEIAPTSHRKQFF. The CDR3 coding sequence is TGTGCCAGCAGTGAGATCGCCCCGACTAGCCATCGAAAGCAGTTCTTC.

The rearrangement links TRBV11-2 to TRBJ2-1, with D perhaps TRBD2 (7 bases). Germline V CDR1 and CDR2: SGHAT, FQNNGV. V was shortened by 5 bases and J by 7 bases, with 15 bases between the two germline ends. The CDR3 has 14 amino acids. As DNA, the CDR3 is TGTGCCAGCAGCCCGGGGGGCCGTAATAATGAGCAGTTCTTC. Encoded protein: CASSPGGRNNEQFF.

The J gene is TRBJ1-1, the V gene TRBV21-1. TRBV21-1 is a listed pseudogene. The CDR3 runs 16 residues. The CDR3 loop reads CASSKALPGLKGEAFF. In nucleotides, the CDR3 is TGTGCCAGCAGCAAAGCGCTTCCGGGTCTAAAAGGGGAAGCTTTCTTT.

On this clone: The sample carries other DNA sequences with the same CDR3. This chain uses TRBV18 with TRBJ1-2, with a tentative D call TRBD1 (5 bases). The CDR3 consists of 12 residues. V was cut by 2 bases and J by 6 bases, with 7 bases left in between. Germline assignment: CDR1 KGHSH and CDR2 LQKENI. CDR3 sequence reads: CASSPGGDGYTF. CDR3 DNA: TGTGCCAGCTCACCAGGGGGAGATGGCTACACCTTC. Together with reference TRBV18 and TRBJ1-2, the CDR3 gives the full variable domain: NAGVMQNPRHLVRRRGQEARLRCSPMKGHSHVYWYRQLPEEGLKFMVYLQKENIIDESGMPKERFSAEFPKEGPSILRIQQVVRGDSAAYFCASSPGGDGYTFGSGTRLTVV.

J is TRBJ2-3 and V is TRBV5-4, with 7 bases aligning to TRBD1. The CDR3 has 15 amino acids. CDR1 is SGHNT and CDR2 is YYREEE in the germline V gene (reference sequence). Trimming cost V 4 bases and J 2 bases; bases outside gene matches: 7. CDR3 protein: CASSHKGQFTDTQYF. DNA for the CDR3: TGTGCCAGCAGCCATAAGGGACAGTTCACAGATACGCAGTATTTT.

This chain connects TRBV30 to TRBJ1-3; D might be TRBD1 (5 bases). This CDR3 comprises 17 residues. In germline, CDR1 is GTSNPN, CDR2 SVGIG (reference sequence). V was pared by 0 bases and J by 1 base, with 16 bases between. CDR3 sequence (DNA): TGTGCCTGGAGTGTACCAGGGTTCGCCAGGTCTGGAAACACCATATATTTT. It encodes CAWSVPGFARSGNTIYF.

There are a few counts of this clone. J is TRBJ2-2 and V is TRBV7-3; D is perhaps TRBD1 (6 bases). V was clipped by 10 bases and J by 4 bases, with 19 bases between them. This CDR3 has 15 amino acids. The germline gives CDR1 SGHTA, CDR2 FQGTGA. The CDR3 loop is CATAPGQTGTGELFF. Here the CDR3 DNA reads TGTGCCACTGCGCCGGGACAAACGGGCACCGGGGAGCTGTTTTTT.

V gene TRBV7-9 combines with J gene TRBJ2-7; 9 bases are a match to TRBD1. The CDR3 totals 17 residues. Per the germline V gene, CDR1 is SEHNR and CDR2 is FQNEAQ (reference sequence). V was clipped by 0 bases and J by 1 base; unmatched bases: 7. The DNA of the CDR3 is TGTGCCAGCAGCTTAGCCGGGTATGGGACAGGGTCCTACGAGCAGTACTTC. Translating gives CASSLAGYGTGSYEQYF.

This clone showed up just once. The chain couples TRBV7-2 to TRBJ1-5; D not resolved. This CDR3 region has 15 residues. The V gene lost 3 bases and the J gene lost 0 bases, with 9 bases spanning the gap. Germline-derived CDR1 and CDR2 are SGHTA and FQGNSA. CDR3 protein: CASSLKGYSNQPQHF. CDR3 bases: TGTGCCAGCAGCTTGAAGGGTTATAGCAATCAGCCCCAGCATTTT.

The chain employs TRBV20-1 and TRBJ1-1; the match to TRBD1 covers 7 bases. V dropped 3 bases and J dropped 1; count of bases not matched to a gene: 8. The V gene's germline CDR1 is DFQATT and CDR2 SNEGSKA (reference sequence). This CDR3 contains 15 residues. CDR3 sequence: CSASGPGTENTEAFF. The CDR3 nucleotides are TGCAGTGCTAGTGGACCCGGGACAGAGAACACTGAAGCTTTCTTT.

The gene calls are TRBV3-1 (or the pseudogene TRBV3-2) and TRBJ2-1; 10 bases line up with TRBD1. CDR3 length equals 15 residues. CDR1 is LGHDT and CDR2 is YNNKEL in the germline V gene (reference sequence). V lost 4 bases and J lost 6; bases outside the gene matches: 6. This CDR3 reads CASSPWTGGVNEQFF. The CDR3 nucleotides are TGTGCCAGCAGCCCCTGGACAGGGGGTGTCAATGAGCAGTTCTTC.

The chain couples TRBV19 to TRBJ2-2; TRBD1 agrees at 10 bases. The CDR3 contains 14 residues. Germline V CDR1 and CDR2: LNHDA, SQIVND (reference sequence). The J segment lost 7 bases and the V segment lost 10 bases, leaving 9 bases of the junction unmatched. The CDR3 sequence: CATRPGQGFGELFF. CDR3 in DNA: TGTGCCACCCGTCCGGGACAGGGGTTCGGGGAGCTGTTTTTT.

This clone appeared a single time. V and J are TRBV27 and TRBJ1-5; 9 bases line up with TRBD1. Germline V gene sequence: CDR1 MNHEY, CDR2 SMNVEV (reference sequence). Germline trimming cut 5 bases from V and 2 bases from J; bases unmatched to any gene: 4. This CDR3 region has 15 residues. The CDR3 DNA reads TGTGCCAGCAGTCCGGGACAGGGTGGCAATCAGCCCCAGCATTTT. This translates into CASSPGQGGNQPQHF.

This chain links TRBV9 with TRBJ1-6; unclear D gene. Per germline, CDR1 SGDLS and CDR2 YYNGEE. Trimming stripped 6 bases from V and 11 bases from J, with 18 bases between. This CDR3 has 14 amino acids. The CDR3 region has the DNA TGTGCCAGCAAGGATGGGGAACAAGGGACACCCCTCCACTTT. As protein: CASKDGEQGTPLHF.

The chain combines TRBV7-9 with TRBJ1-2; D is unresolved. Deletions cut 1 base from V and 5 bases from J, with 8 bases between. The CDR3 sequence is 13 residues long. Germline V gives CDR1 SEHNR, CDR2 FQNEAQ (reference sequence). This CDR3 reads CASSLGGQYGYTF. The CDR3 DNA follows: TGTGCCAGCAGCTTAGGAGGGCAATATGGCTACACCTTC. The variable domain in full, with the rest retrieved from reference TRBV7-9 and TRBJ1-2, is DTGVSQNPRHKITKRGQNVTFRCDPISEHNRLYWYRQTLGQGPEFLTYFQNEAQLEKSRLLSDRFSAERPKGSFSTLEIQRTEQGDSAMYLCASSLGGQYGYTFGSGTRLTVV.

This chain links TRBV7-8 with TRBJ1-2; D gene ambiguous. The CDR3 is 12 amino acids. CDR1 and CDR2 (germline): SGHVS, FQNEAQ. Between the trimmed V and J ends, which lost 8 bases and 1 base, there was a span of 8 bases. The CDR3 nucleotides read TGTGCCAGCGCCCCCCTTAACTATGGCTACACCTTC. Amino acid sequence: CASAPLNYGYTF.

The chain has TRBV6-2 or TRBV6-3 and TRBJ2-4; TRBD1 might be the D (5 bases). The germline V gene has CDR1 MNHEY and CDR2 SVGEGT. Trimming stripped 0 bases from V and 2 bases from J, with 11 bases between. The CDR3 runs 16 residues. CDR3 DNA sequence: TGTGCCAGCAGTTACTCTTATGCAGGGCCCAAAAACATTCAGTACTTC. This codes for CASSYSYAGPKNIQYF.

The chain is built from TRBV4-1 and TRBJ2-5; no clear D. Germline V gene data show CDR1 as MGHRA and CDR2 as YSYEKL. V lost 5 bases and J 5 bases, leaving 18 bases between the germline ends. The CDR3 consists of 15 residues. The CDR3 loop is CASSRGDNAGETQYF. The CDR3 nucleotides are TGCGCCAGCAGCAGAGGCGATAACGCCGGGGAGACCCAGTACTTC.

This clone was observed a handful of times. DNA for the CDR3: TGTGCCAGCAGCCAGTTGGGTGAAAAACTGTTTTTT. As protein: CASSQLGEKLFF. The V call is TRBV4-2, the J call TRBJ1-4; D call uncertain. The CDR3 has 12 residues. V lost 3 bases to trimming and J lost 7 bases, with 6 bases between them. Germline CDR1 is LGHNA and CDR2 is YNFKEQ.

The rearrangement uses TRBV5-5 and TRBJ1-2; D is perhaps TRBD1 (6 bases). CDR3 length: 13 residues. The germline gives CDR1 SGHKS, CDR2 YYEKEE (reference sequence). Trimming shortened V by 3 bases and J by 5 bases, and 11 bases separated the two germline ends. The CDR3 sequence: CASSWDTSYGYTF. The CDR3 coding sequence is TGTGCCAGCAGCTGGGACACCTCATATGGCTACACCTTC.

The chain uses TRBV7-3 and TRBJ1-1, with D uncertain. V was trimmed by 5 bases and J by 1 base, leaving 14 bases between them. This CDR3 region has 15 residues. CDR1 and CDR2 (germline): SGHTA, FQGTGA. Here the CDR3 reads CASSLDEGKNTEAFF. The CDR3 DNA is TGTGCCAGCAGCCTCGACGAGGGAAAGAACACTGAAGCTTTCTTT.

The rearrangement uses TRBV7-9 and TRBJ2-1; a possible D gene is TRBD1 (5 bases). V lost 2 bases, J lost 9 bases, and 11 bases lay in between. The CDR3 contains 13 residues. Germline CDR1 and CDR2: SEHNR and FQNEAQ (reference sequence). The DNA for the CDR3 is TGTGCCAGCAGCTTAACTGGGGCTGGTGAGCAGTTCTTC. It encodes CASSLTGAGEQFF.

This sequence joins TRBV9 and TRBJ1-2; TRBD1 agrees at 7 bases. From germline, CDR1 is SGDLS and CDR2 YYNGEE. V was clipped by 4 bases and J by 4 bases; unmatched bases: 4. CDR3 length equals 13 residues. The CDR3 nucleotides read TGTGCCAGCAGCTCGACAGGGAGCTATGGCTACACCTTC. Translating gives CASSSTGSYGYTF.